These 18 T cell receptor beta chains originate from one sample sequenced in a study of T-cell memory formation after mild COVID-19. Via MiXCR, TCRdb re-called the 5' RACE reads, giving one row per CDR3 protein. The sample carries approximately 490,000 distinct CDR3 sequences, roughly 21% recorded once. The sequenced material came from PBMCs or a T cell subset sorted from them (not recorded which). The receptors stem from an adult woman who had mild COVID-19 (a few samples of this study predate the infection). Cell type and time point are not known.

This clonotype turned up a few times. CDR3 nucleotide sequence: TGCAGCGTTGAAAGAGTCGAGGGAACGTACGAGCAGTACTTC. Translation gives CSVERVEGTYEQYF. The chain recombines TRBV29-1 with TRBJ2-7, with D perhaps matching TRBD2 (5 bases). The V and J ends lost 2 bases and 4 bases respectively, with 15 bases between them. Looked up from germline, CDR1 is SQVTM and CDR2 is ANQGSEA. The CDR3 totals 14 residues.

This clonotype has more than one count but fewer than ten. The chain combines TRBV24-1 with TRBJ1-2, with 8 bases matching TRBD1. The germline V gene encodes CDR1 KGHDR and CDR2 SFDVKD. CDR3 length: 17 amino acids. With 6 bases clipped from V and 4 bases from J, the junction kept 15 bases outside the gene matches. The CDR3 DNA is TGTGCCACCAGTCGAAGGTTGGACAGGGATTCCAGCTATGGCTACACCTTC. It specifies CATSRRLDRDSSYGYTF.

In its sample, this clonotype was seen a few times. The CDR3 reads CAISEANYGYTF. In DNA form, the CDR3 reads TGTGCCATCAGTGAGGCTAACTATGGCTACACCTTC. The chain combines TRBV10-3 with TRBJ1-2; D is undetermined. The CDR3 covers 12 residues. Germline V gene data show CDR1 as ENHRY and CDR2 as SYGVKD. V lost 2 bases, J lost 0 bases, and 1 base lay in between.

This clonotype was seen more than once but under ten times. The DNA of the CDR3 is TGTGCCAGCAGCAAGTTCTCCGCAGGGGAGGGTCGCTCCTACAATGAGCAGTTCTTC. It yields the protein CASSKFSAGEGRSYNEQFF. The chain couples TRBV21-1 to TRBJ2-1; the table's D call, TRBD2, has no DNA check behind it. TRBV21-1 is noted as a pseudogene. There are 19 residues in the CDR3.

The V and J genes are TRBV7-2 and TRBJ2-1; weak D call: TRBD1 (5 bases). V lost 5 bases to trimming and J lost 10 bases, with 15 bases between them. This CDR3 spans 13 amino acids. Per germline, CDR1 SGHTA and CDR2 FQGNSA. CDR3 region: CASSRPTSGEQFF. The CDR3, as DNA: TGTGCCAGCAGCCGACCGACTTCAGGGGAGCAGTTCTTC. Full variable domain (remainder filled in from reference TRBV7-2 and TRBJ2-1): GAGVSQSPSNKVTEKGKDVELRCDPISGHTALYWYRQSLGQGLEFLIYFQGNSAPDKSGLPSDRFSAERTGGSVSTLTIQRTQQEDSAVYLCASSRPTSGEQFFGPGTRLTVL.

This CDR3 is CSVRHRRDGELFF. DNA for the CDR3: TGCAGCGTTAGGCATAGGAGGGACGGGGAGCTGTTTTTT. The genes are TRBV29-1 and TRBJ2-2, with D possibly TRBD2 on 6 matching bases. The ends were cut back, 5 bases at V and 7 bases at J, with 14 bases in the middle. This CDR3 is 13 amino acids long. Germline V lookup: CDR1 SQVTM, CDR2 ANQGSEA.

This chain links TRBV18 with TRBJ1-3, with D perhaps TRBD1 (6 bases). The length of the CDR3 is 14 residues. Germline V gives CDR1 KGHSH, CDR2 LQKENI. V shed 3 bases and J shed 2 bases, with 8 bases lying between them. The CDR3 reads CASSPQGTGNTIYF. In DNA, the CDR3 is TGTGCCAGCTCACCTCAGGGGACTGGAAACACCATATATTTT.

V and J are TRBV7-8 and TRBJ2-7; TRBD2 is a possible D gene (6 bases). The germline CDR1 and CDR2 sequences are SGHVS and FQNEAQ. The CDR3 runs to 14 residues. Trimming pared 1 base from V and 3 bases from J, leaving 10 bases between. The CDR3 coding sequence is TGTGCCAGCAGCTTAGGCACTAGCCACTACGAGCAGTACTTC. Protein: CASSLGTSHYEQYF.

The genes are TRBV7-9 and TRBJ2-2; no clear D gene. The CDR3 has 15 amino acids. V was trimmed by 1 base and J by 6 bases, leaving 12 bases between them. Germline loops: CDR1 SEHNR, CDR2 FQNEAQ (reference sequence). Here the CDR3 DNA reads TGTGCCAGCAGCTTAGTTGTATTACCCGCCGGGGAGCTGTTTTTT. Translation gives CASSLVVLPAGELFF.

This clonotype turned up a few times. The chain carries TRBV4-2 and TRBJ2-1; D gene uncertain. V was shortened by 0 bases and J by 10 bases, with 13 bases between the two germline ends. Germline CDR1 reads LGHNA; CDR2 reads YNFKEQ. The CDR3 is 14 amino acids. The CDR3 region is CASSQDRFPREQFF. The CDR3 region has the DNA TGTGCCAGCAGCCAAGATAGGTTCCCTCGAGAGCAGTTCTTC.

The J gene is TRBJ1-1, the V gene TRBV5-5; D is undetermined. Germline CDR1 SGHKS, CDR2 YYEKEE (reference sequence). Trimming left V 3 bases short and J 4 bases short, with 16 bases between. The CDR3 runs 15 residues. For the CDR3, the DNA is TGTGCCAGCAGCTCCCTTAGCCGGGCGACCACTGAAGCTTTCTTT. Its protein is CASSSLSRATTEAFF.

The chain has TRBV19 and TRBJ2-7; D is undetermined. The CDR3 loop spans 14 amino acids. Trimming stripped 3 bases from V and 3 bases from J, with 12 bases between. CDR1 LNHDA and CDR2 SQIVND come from the germline V gene (reference sequence). The CDR3 DNA is TGTGCCAGTAGTATTTCGAACGGAGACTACGAGCAGTACTTC. This sequence encodes CASSISNGDYEQYF.

There are a few counts of this clonotype. The CDR3 DNA reads TGTGCCAGCAGGTCTTGGTCTAGCGGGAAGATTGGGCATGAGCAGTTCTTC. Protein product: CASRSWSSGKIGHEQFF. The chain links TRBV11-2 to TRBJ2-1, with 9 bases that match TRBD2. The J segment lost 8 bases and the V segment lost 6 bases, leaving 17 bases of the junction unmatched. The CDR3 sequence is 17 residues long. Per germline, CDR1 SGHAT and CDR2 FQNNGV.

J is TRBJ2-1 and V is TRBV2, with a possible D match to TRBD2 (6 bases). The germline CDR1 and CDR2 sequences are SNHLY and FYNNEI. This CDR3 contains 16 residues. Trimming stripped 6 bases from V and 4 bases from J, with 19 bases between. CDR3: CASRGGRLPMYNEQFF. The CDR3, as DNA: TGTGCCAGCAGGGGGGGTAGACTACCTATGTACAATGAGCAGTTCTTC.

This clonotype has a handful of counts. The rearrangement uses TRBV7-8 and TRBJ2-3; 7 bases agree with TRBD1. The V segment lost 0 bases and the J segment 3 bases; nucleotides outside the gene matches: 3. The CDR3 is 15 residues long. CDR1 SGHVS and CDR2 FQNEAQ come from the germline V gene. The CDR3 spells CASSLAGTATDTQYF. The DNA of the CDR3 is TGTGCCAGCAGCTTAGCGGGGACAGCAACAGATACGCAGTATTTT.

This clonotype was counted a few times. J is TRBJ1-1 and V is TRBV12-3 or TRBV12-4, with D possibly TRBD1 on 5 matching bases. The V end was cut by 5 bases, the J end by 1 base, with 17 bases between. The CDR3 covers 16 residues. The DNA of the CDR3 is TGTGCCAGCAGTCCTCGTCAGACAGCCAAGAACACTGAAGCTTTCTTT. It yields the protein CASSPRQTAKNTEAFF.

The chain uses TRBV24-1 and TRBJ2-1, with 9 bases aligning to TRBD2. In germline, CDR1 is KGHDR, CDR2 SFDVKD. J lost 9 bases, V lost 3 bases, and 5 bases had no gene match. This CDR3 is built from 14 residues. The CDR3: CATSDASGVGEQFF. As DNA, the CDR3 is TGTGCCACCAGTGATGCTAGCGGGGTTGGTGAGCAGTTCTTC.

The chain is built from TRBV5-7 and TRBJ2-2, with TRBD1 matching 9 bases. TRBV5-7 is recorded as an ORF, its role being uncertain. Losses at the gene ends were 3 bases for V and 3 bases for J; bases not matched to a gene: 12. The CDR3 is 18 amino acids. The CDR3 loop reads CASSWPLQGAPDTGELFF. DNA for the CDR3: TGTGCCAGCAGCTGGCCCCTACAGGGGGCGCCGGACACCGGGGAGCTGTTTTTT.